Reported below is one T cell receptor beta chain. Its antigen is currently unknown. The data originate from a study of shared clonotypes between healthy human individuals. The wider study: Each donor had three CD4 naive, three CD4 memory, two CD8 naive and one CD8 memory plate.

Profiled with immunoSEQ multiplex PCR; TCRdb holds only in-frame clones, not every one. Here the sample spans 1.5 million to 2.5 million clones, over 85% being singletons. Selected positively for CCR7 and CD45RO-negative, naive CD8 cells excluded terminally differentiated effector memory CD45RA+ cells. All donors were healthy HIV-negative adults lacking recent acute infections or vaccinations. General study findings and limits: The sole specimen, blood, was sampled, and tissue repertoires likely differ. Larger richness was generally estimated for naive than memory subsets.

The source of this sequence is a man between 18 and 29 years old in good health. The sequencing sample was made of naive CD8+ T cells sorted from blood.

CDR3 sequence reads: CASRASGGARETQYF. Written as DNA, the CDR3 is TGTGCCAGCCGGGCTAGCGGGGGGGCGCGGGAGACCCAGTACTTC. The rearrangement links TRBV2 to TRBJ2-5; 12 nucleotides match TRBD2. Trimming cost V 8 bases and J 5 bases; bases outside gene matches: 9. The germline V gene has CDR1 SNHLY and CDR2 FYNNEI. There are 15 residues in the CDR3.